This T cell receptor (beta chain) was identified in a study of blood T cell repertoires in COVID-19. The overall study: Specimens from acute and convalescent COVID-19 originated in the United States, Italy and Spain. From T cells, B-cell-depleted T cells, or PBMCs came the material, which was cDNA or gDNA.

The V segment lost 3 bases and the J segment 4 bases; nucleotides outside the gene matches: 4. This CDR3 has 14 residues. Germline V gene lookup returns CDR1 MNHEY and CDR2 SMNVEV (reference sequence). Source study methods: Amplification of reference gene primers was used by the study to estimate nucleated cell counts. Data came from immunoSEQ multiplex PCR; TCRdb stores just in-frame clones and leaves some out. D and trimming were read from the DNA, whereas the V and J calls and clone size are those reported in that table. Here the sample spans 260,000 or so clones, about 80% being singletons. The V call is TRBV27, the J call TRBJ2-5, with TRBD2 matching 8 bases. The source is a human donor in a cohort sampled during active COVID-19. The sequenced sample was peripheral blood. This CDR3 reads CASSFRRGAETQYF. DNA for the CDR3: TGTGCCAGCAGTTTCAGGCGGGGGGCAGAGACCCAGTACTTC.